This T cell receptor beta chain was sequenced during a study of T cells in localized non-small cell lung cancer. Only in-frame clones appear in the TCRdb table, and some are missing; sequencing was by immunoSEQ multiplex PCR. The sample shows roughly 48,000 clones, over 60% of them seen only once. The V and J ends lost 1 base and 6 bases respectively, with 5 bases between them. Looked up from germline, CDR1 is MGHRA and CDR2 is YSYEKL. This CDR3 has 12 residues. The source material was PBMCs, sampled before any cancer treatment. V gene TRBV4-1 combines with J gene TRBJ2-3; D not certain. The sequence came from a woman aged 40-70 years with stage II lung adenocarcinoma. This CDR3 is CASSQVLDTQYF. CDR3 coding DNA: TGCGCCAGCAGCCAAGTGTTGGATACGCAGTATTTT.